Listed below are T cell receptor beta chains from one sample, sequenced in a study of control samples from healthy donors and cancer patients. Repertoires were generated with immunoSEQ multiplex PCR, while TCRdb's copy carries only in-frame clones and drops some. The sample holds approximately 87,000 clones, 91% seen once. The source material was blood. These receptors came from a man aged 50 to 59 in good health. The CDR3 runs from the conserved cysteine through the conserved F or W.

j_call v_call cdr3_aa
TRBJ1-6 TRBV4-3 CASSQDTGADGSPLHF
TRBJ1-2 TRBV12-3/TRBV12-4 CASSDRVDGYTF
TRBJ1-2 TRBV6-6 CASSYTTERNGYTF
TRBJ2-2 TRBV10-3 CATLLGGGYTGELFF
TRBJ2-7 TRBV9 CASTPGTSGYEQYF
TRBJ1-1 TRBV27 CARYEPLVTEAFF
TRBJ1-4 TRBV5-1 CASSLAEQGGNEKLFF
TRBJ2-3 TRBV6-2/TRBV6-3 CASSYLHRKTDTQYF
TRBJ2-2 TRBV6-4 CASSGLEGGELFF
TRBJ1-1 TRBV19 CASSAQGANTEAFF